Presented here are 5 T cell receptor beta chains from one specimen sequenced in a study of T cell responses to AZD1222 COVID-19 vaccine. Sequencing used immunoSEQ multiplex PCR; TCRdb keeps in-frame clones, though not all of them. The top ten clones hold about 2.1% of a sample with 180,000 or so clones, 80% to 95% of them seen once. This specimen consisted of peripheral blood, obtained 28 days after the second AZD1222 dose. The origin of the receptors is an adult who received the AZD1222 COVID-19 vaccine.

This clone was observed a single time. The CDR3, as DNA: TGTGCCAGCACGCCAGGGGGCTATGGCTACACCTTC. This codes for CASTPGGYGYTF. The chain uses TRBV12-3 or TRBV12-4 and TRBJ1-2, with TRBD1 identical over 7 bases. The CDR3 runs to 12 residues. Trimming at V came to 7 bases and at J to 4 bases, leaving 3 bases not matched to a gene.

The V gene is TRBV21-1, the J gene TRBJ1-1; TRBD1, the D gene given by the table, was not confirmed from the DNA. TRBV21-1 is marked as a pseudogene. CDR3 length: 17 amino acids. DNA for the CDR3: TGTGCCAGCAGCATGAGACCGGGACAGGACCCAAGGGCTGAAGCTTTCTTT. It encodes CASSMRPGQDPRAEAFF.

This clone was counted a single time. The chain has TRBV18 and TRBJ2-5; TRBD1 agrees at 7 bases. CDR1 and CDR2 (germline): KGHSH, LQKENI. This CDR3 region has 15 residues. Trimming cost V 3 bases and J 1 base; bases outside gene matches: 5. CDR3 nucleotides: TGTGCCAGCTCACCCCTGGGACAGACCCAAGAGACCCAGTACTTC. This codes for CASSPLGQTQETQYF.

The CDR3 is CASSDSGDDGNTIYF. DNA of the CDR3: TGTGCCAGCAGTGACTCAGGGGACGATGGAAACACCATATATTTT. The rearrangement joins TRBV25-1 to TRBJ1-3; TRBD1 might be the D (6 bases). The CDR3 consists of 15 residues. The V and J ends lost 3 bases and 3 bases respectively, with 12 bases between them. The V gene's germline CDR1 is MGHDK and CDR2 SYGVNS. Together with reference TRBV25-1 and TRBJ1-3, the CDR3 gives the full variable domain: EADIYQTPRYLVIGTGKKITLECSQTMGHDKMYWYQQDPGMELHLIHYSYGVNSTEKGDLSSESTVSRIRTEHFPLTLESARPSHTSQYLCASSDSGDDGNTIYFGEGSWLTVV.

Here the CDR3 reads CASSFAVGTDTQYF. The CDR3 DNA sequence: TGTGCCAGCAGCTTTGCCGTCGGCACAGATACGCAGTATTTT. The gene calls are TRBV5-8 and TRBJ2-3; D gene ambiguous. CDR3 size: 14 residues. Looked up from germline, CDR1 is SGHTS and CDR2 is YDEGEE. V was shortened by 2 bases and J by 1 base, with 8 bases between the two germline ends. The whole variable domain, filled in from reference TRBV5-8 and TRBJ2-3, reads EAGVTQSPTHLIKTRGQQATLRCSPISGHTSVYWYQQALGLGLQFLLWYDEGEERNRGNFPPRFSGRQFPNYSSELNVNALELEDSALYLCASSFAVGTDTQYFGPGTRLTVL.